This TCR beta chain emerged from a study of cytomegalovirus exposure and HLA in healthy donors. CDR3 length: 19 residues. The germline V gene has CDR1 SGHRS and CDR2 YFSETQ. The ends were cut back, 3 bases at V and 6 bases at J, with 29 bases in the middle. This clone was seen only a few times. 13 Jbeta primers and 60 Vbeta primers were used for the PCR. Method: immunoSEQ multiplex PCR; TCRdb's copy keeps in-frame clones and lacks some. The sample shows under 150,000 clones, approximately 82% of them seen only once. The sequence came from a boy aged 2 to 10 in good health and CMV-seronegative. The chain has TRBV5-1 and TRBJ2-3; the D is unclear. What was sequenced was PBMCs. The CDR3 loop reads CASSWNTRIKEENGDTQYF. The CDR3 nucleotides are TGCGCCAGCAGCTGGAACACACGGATCAAAGAGGAGAATGGGGATACGCAGTATTTT. The full variable domain, rest sourced from reference TRBV5-1 and TRBJ2-3, is KAGVTQTPRYLIKTRGQQVTLSCSPISGHRSVSWYQQTPGQGLQFLFEYFSETQRNKGNFPGRFSGRQFSNSRSEMNVSTLELGDSALYLCASSWNTRIKEENGDTQYFGPGTRLTVL.